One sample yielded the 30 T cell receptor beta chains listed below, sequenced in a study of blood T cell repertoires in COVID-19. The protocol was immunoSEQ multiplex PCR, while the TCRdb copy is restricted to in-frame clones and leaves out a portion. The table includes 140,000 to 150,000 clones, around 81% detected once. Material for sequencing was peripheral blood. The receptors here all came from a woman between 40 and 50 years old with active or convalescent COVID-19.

CDR3 bases: TGTGCCAGCAGTTTATCAGGGGGAAGTGAAAAACTGTTTTTT. This sequence encodes CASSLSGGSEKLFF. J is TRBJ1-4 and V is TRBV28, with 7 bases that match TRBD1. Losses at the gene ends were 1 base for V and 7 bases for J; bases not matched to a gene: 3. CDR3 length: 14 residues. CDR1 and CDR2 from the germline V gene are MDHEN and SYDVKM.

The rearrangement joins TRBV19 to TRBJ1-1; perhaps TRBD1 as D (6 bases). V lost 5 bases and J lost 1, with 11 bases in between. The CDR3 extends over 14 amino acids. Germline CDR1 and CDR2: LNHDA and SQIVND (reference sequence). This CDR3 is CASSVQGRNTEAFF. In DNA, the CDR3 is TGTGCCAGTAGTGTCCAGGGGAGGAACACTGAAGCTTTCTTT.

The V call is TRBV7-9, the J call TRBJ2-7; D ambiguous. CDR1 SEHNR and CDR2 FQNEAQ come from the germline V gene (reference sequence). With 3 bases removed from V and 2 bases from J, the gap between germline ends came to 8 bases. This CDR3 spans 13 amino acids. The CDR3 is CASSFDTTYEQYF. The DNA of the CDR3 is TGTGCCAGCAGCTTCGACACCACCTACGAGCAGTACTTC.

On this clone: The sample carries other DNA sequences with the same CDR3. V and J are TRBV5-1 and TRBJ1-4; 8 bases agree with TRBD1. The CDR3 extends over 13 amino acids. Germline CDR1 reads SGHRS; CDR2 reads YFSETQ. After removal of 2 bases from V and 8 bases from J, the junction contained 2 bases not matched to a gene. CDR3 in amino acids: CASSLGQGEKLFF. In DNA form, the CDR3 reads TGCGCCAGCAGCTTAGGACAGGGAGAAAAACTGTTTTTT. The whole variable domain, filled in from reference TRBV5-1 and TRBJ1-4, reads KAGVTQTPRYLIKTRGQQVTLSCSPISGHRSVSWYQQTPGQGLQFLFEYFSETQRNKGNFPGRFSGRQFSNSRSEMNVSTLELGDSALYLCASSLGQGEKLFFGSGTQLSVL.

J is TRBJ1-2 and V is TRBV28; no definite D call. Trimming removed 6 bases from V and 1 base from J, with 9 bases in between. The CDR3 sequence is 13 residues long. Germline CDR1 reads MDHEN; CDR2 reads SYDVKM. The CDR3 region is CASSFLFNYGYTF. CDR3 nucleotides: TGTGCCAGCAGCTTCCTTTTTAACTATGGCTACACCTTC.

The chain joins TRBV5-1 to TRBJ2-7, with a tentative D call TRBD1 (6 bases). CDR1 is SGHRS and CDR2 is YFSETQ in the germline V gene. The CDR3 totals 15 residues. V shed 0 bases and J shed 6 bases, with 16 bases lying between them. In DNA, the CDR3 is TGCGCCAGCAGCTTGGGAGGCAGGGGTCGGGGCGAGCAGTACTTC. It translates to CASSLGGRGRGEQYF.

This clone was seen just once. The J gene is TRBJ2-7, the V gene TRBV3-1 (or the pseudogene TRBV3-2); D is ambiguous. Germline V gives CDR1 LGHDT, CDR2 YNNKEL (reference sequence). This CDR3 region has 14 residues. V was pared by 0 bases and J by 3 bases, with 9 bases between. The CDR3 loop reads CASSQDRHSYEQYF. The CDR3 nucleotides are TGTGCCAGCAGCCAAGACCGCCATAGCTACGAGCAGTACTTC.

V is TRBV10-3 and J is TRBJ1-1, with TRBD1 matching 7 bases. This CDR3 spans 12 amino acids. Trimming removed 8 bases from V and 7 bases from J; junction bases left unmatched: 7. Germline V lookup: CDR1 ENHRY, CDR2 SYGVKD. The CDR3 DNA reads TGTGCCATCGGACAGGACTACTTTGAAGCTTTCTTT. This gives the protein CAIGQDYFEAFF.

The CDR3 protein is CASSQDPTGVYEQYF. The DNA of the CDR3 is TGCGCCAGCAGCCAAGATCCGACAGGGGTGTACGAGCAGTACTTC. The chain recombines TRBV4-1 with TRBJ2-7; 8 bases line up with TRBD1. V gave up 0 bases and J gave up 4 bases; unmatched junction bases: 5. The CDR3 extends over 15 amino acids. CDR1 is MGHRA and CDR2 is YSYEKL in the germline V gene.

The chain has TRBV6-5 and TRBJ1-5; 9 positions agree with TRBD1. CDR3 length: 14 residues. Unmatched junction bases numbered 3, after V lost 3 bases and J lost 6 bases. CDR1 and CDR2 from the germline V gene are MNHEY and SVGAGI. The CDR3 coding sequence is TGTGCCAGCAGTTATACAGGGGGCTCTCAGCCCCAGCATTTT. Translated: CASSYTGGSQPQHF.

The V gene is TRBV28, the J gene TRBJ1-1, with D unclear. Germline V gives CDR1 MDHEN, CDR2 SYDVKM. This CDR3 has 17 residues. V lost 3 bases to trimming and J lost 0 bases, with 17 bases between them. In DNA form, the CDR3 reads TGTGCCAGCAGTTTTGAGGGCGTTGTCTACATGAACACTGAAGCTTTCTTT. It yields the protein CASSFEGVVYMNTEAFF.

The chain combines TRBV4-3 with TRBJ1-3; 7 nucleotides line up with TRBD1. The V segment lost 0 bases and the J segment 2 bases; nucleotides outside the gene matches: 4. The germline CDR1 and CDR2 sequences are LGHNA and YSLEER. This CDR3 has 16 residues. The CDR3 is CASSQEKGAAGNTIYF. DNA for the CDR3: TGCGCCAGCAGCCAAGAGAAGGGGGCAGCTGGAAACACCATATATTTT.

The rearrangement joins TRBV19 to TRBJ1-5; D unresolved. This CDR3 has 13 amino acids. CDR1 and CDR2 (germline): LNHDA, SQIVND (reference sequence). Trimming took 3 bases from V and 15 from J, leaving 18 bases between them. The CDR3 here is CASSISSIASRHF. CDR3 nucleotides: TGTGCCAGTAGTATCTCTTCTATCGCTTCGAGGCATTTT.

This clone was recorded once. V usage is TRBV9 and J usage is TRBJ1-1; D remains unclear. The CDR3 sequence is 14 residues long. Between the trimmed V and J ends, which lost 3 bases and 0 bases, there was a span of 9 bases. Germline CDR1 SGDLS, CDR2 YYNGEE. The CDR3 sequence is CASSAKILNTEAFF. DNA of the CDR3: TGTGCCAGCAGCGCCAAAATTTTGAACACTGAAGCTTTCTTT.

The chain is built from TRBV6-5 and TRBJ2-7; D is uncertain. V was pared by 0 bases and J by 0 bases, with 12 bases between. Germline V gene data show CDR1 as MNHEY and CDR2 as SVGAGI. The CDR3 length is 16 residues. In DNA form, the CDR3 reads TGTGCCAGCAGTTACTCGGTCCAACTCCCCTCCTACGAGCAGTACTTC. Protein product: CASSYSVQLPSYEQYF.

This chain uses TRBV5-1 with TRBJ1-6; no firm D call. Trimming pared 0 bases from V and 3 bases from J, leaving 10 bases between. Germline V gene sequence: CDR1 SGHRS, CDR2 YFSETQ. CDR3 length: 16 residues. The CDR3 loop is CASSLVSEFYNSPLHF. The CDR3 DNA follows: TGCGCCAGCAGCTTGGTTTCGGAGTTCTATAATTCACCCCTCCACTTT.

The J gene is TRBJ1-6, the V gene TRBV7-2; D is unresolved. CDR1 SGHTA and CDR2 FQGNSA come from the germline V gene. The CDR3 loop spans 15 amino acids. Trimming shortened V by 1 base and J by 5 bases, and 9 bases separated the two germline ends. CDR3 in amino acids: CASSLVGRNNSPLHF. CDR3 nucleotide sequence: TGTGCCAGCAGCTTAGTGGGCAGAAATAATTCACCCCTCCACTTT. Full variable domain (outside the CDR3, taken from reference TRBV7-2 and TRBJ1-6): GAGVSQSPSNKVTEKGKDVELRCDPISGHTALYWYRQSLGQGLEFLIYFQGNSAPDKSGLPSDRFSAERTGGSVSTLTIQRTQQEDSAVYLCASSLVGRNNSPLHFGNGTRLTVT.

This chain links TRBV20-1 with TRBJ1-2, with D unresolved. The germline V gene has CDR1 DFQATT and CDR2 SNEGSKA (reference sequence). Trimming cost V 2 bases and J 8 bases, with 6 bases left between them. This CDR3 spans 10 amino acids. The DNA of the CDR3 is TGCAGTGCTAGACCCGGGGGCTACACCTTC. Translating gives CSARPGGYTF.

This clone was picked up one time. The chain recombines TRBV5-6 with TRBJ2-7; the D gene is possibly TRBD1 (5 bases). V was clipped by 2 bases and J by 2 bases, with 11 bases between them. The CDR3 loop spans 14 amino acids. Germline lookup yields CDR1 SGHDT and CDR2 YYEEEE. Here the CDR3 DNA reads TGTGCCAGCAGCTTTAGGCAGGGAACCTACGAGCAGTACTTC. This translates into CASSFRQGTYEQYF.

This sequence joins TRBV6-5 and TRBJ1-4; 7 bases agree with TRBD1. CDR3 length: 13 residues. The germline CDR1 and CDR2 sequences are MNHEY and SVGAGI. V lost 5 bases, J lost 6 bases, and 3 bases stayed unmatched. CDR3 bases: TGTGCCAGCAGTCGGGACAGAGATGAAAAACTGTTTTTT. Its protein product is CASSRDRDEKLFF.

CDR3 sequence: CSASHDPGQGARQPQHF. CDR3 nucleotide sequence: TGCAGTGCTAGTCATGACCCGGGACAGGGGGCTAGACAGCCCCAGCATTTT. The genes are TRBV20-1 and TRBJ1-5; 12 bases are a match to TRBD1. Germline-derived CDR1 and CDR2 are DFQATT and SNEGSKA (reference sequence). J was trimmed by 7 bases and V by 3 bases; bases with no gene match: 13. CDR3 length equals 17 residues.

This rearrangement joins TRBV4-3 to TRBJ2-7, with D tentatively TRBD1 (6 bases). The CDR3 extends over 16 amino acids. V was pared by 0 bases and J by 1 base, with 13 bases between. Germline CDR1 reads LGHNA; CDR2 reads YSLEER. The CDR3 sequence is CASSQDGGRPSYEQYF. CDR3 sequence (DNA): TGCGCCAGCAGCCAAGATGGGGGCCGCCCTTCCTACGAGCAGTACTTC.

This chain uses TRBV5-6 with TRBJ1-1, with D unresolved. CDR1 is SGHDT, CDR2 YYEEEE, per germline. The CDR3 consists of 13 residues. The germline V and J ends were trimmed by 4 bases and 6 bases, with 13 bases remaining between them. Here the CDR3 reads CASSQTMGAEAFF. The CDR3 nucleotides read TGTGCCAGCAGCCAAACGATGGGCGCTGAAGCTTTCTTT.

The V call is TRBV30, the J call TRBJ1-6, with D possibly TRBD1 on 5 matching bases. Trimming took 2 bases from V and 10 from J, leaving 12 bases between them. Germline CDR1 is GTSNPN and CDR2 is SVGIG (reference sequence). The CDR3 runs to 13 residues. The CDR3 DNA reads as TGTGCCTGGAGTTTGGGGGAGGGATCACCCCTCCACTTT. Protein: CAWSLGEGSPLHF.

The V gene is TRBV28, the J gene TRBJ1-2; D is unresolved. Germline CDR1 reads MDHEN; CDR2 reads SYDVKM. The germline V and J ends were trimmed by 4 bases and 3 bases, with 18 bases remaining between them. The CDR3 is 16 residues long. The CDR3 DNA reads TGTGCCAGCAGTTCGCCGGGGTACAGTTCGTACTATGGCTACACCTTC. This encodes CASSSPGYSSYYGYTF.

The CDR3 reads CASSSRTGRLFF. In DNA form, the CDR3 reads TGTGCCAGCAGTTCCCGGACAGGCAGACTGTTTTTT. V usage is TRBV28 and J usage is TRBJ1-4, with 7 bases fitting TRBD1. The ends lost 4 bases at V and 13 bases at J; junction bases unmatched: 6. CDR1 is MDHEN and CDR2 is SYDVKM in the germline V gene. CDR3 size: 12 residues.

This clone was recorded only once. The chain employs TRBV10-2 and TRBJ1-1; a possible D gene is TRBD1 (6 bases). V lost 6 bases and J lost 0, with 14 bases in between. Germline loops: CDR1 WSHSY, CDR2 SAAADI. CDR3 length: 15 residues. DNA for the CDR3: TGCGCCAGCAGCCACGGACAGTCGATGAACACTGAAGCTTTCTTT. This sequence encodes CASSHGQSMNTEAFF.

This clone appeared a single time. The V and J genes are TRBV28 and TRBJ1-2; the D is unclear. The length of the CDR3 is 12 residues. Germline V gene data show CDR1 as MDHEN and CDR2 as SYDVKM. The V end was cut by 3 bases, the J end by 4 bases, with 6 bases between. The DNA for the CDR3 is TGTGCCAGCAGTTTGGCGGGCTATGGCTACACCTTC. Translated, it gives CASSLAGYGYTF.

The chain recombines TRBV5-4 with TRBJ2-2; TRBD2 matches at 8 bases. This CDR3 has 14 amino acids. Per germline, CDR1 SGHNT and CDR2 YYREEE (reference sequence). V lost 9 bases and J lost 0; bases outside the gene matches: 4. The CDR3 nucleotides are TGTGCCATCAAGCGGGAGACGAACACCGGGGAGCTGTTTTTT. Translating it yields CAIKRETNTGELFF.

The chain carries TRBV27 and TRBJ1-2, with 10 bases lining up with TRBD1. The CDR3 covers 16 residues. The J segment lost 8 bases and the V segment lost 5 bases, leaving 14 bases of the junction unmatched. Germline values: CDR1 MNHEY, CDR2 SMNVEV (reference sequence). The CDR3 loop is CASSTHPTGGSRGYTF. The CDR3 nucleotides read TGTGCCAGCAGTACCCACCCGACAGGGGGCTCGAGGGGCTACACCTTC.